This TCR beta chain originates from a study of blood T cell repertoires in COVID-19. Some clones are missing from TCRdb's copy, which holds only in-frame ones; the method was immunoSEQ multiplex PCR. This table has about 520,000 clones, approximately 85% appearing once. The CDR3 is 17 residues long. Germline-derived CDR1 and CDR2 are SSHAT and FNYEAQ (reference sequence). In the case of this clone: A junction end diverges from the germline sequence, so it may reflect a read error.

Material: peripheral blood. The sequence derives from a human donor in a cohort sampled during active COVID-19. The V and J genes are TRBV7-7 and TRBJ1-1, with 7 bases matching TRBD1. The CDR3 DNA reads as TGTGCTAGCAGCCATCGCCCAGGGCAGGGGGTGAGGACTGAAGCTTTCTTT. It encodes CASSHRPGQGVRTEAFF.